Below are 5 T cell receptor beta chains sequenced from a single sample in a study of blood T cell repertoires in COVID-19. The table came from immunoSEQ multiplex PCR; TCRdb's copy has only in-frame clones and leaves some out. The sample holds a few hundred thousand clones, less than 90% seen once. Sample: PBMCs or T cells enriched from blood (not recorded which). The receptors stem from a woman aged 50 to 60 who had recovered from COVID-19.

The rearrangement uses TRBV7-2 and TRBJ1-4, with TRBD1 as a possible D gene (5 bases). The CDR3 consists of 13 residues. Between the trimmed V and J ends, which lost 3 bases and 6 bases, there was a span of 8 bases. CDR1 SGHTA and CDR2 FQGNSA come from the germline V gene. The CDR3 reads CASSFLGDEKLFF. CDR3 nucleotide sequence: TGTGCCAGCAGCTTCCTAGGGGATGAAAAACTGTTTTTT.

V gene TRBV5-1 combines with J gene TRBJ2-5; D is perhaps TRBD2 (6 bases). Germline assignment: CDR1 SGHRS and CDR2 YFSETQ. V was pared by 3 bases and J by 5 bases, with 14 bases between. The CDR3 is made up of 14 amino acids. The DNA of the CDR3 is TGCGCCAGCAGCTCGGGGAGGAGTAGGGAGACCCAGTACTTC. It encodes CASSSGRSRETQYF.

The CDR3 here is CASSRGTELEAFF. The CDR3 nucleotides are TGTGCCAGCAGTCGCGGGACAGAGCTTGAAGCTTTCTTT. The J gene is TRBJ1-1, the V gene TRBV6-5, with 7 nucleotides matching TRBD1. The CDR3 runs 13 residues. Germline loops: CDR1 MNHEY, CDR2 SVGAGI. Trimming at V came to 5 bases and at J to 7 bases, leaving 7 bases not matched to a gene.

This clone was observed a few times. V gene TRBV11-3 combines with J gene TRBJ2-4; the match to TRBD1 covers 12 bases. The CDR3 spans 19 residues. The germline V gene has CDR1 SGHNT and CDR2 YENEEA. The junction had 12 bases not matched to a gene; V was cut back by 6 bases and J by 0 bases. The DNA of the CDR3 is TGTGCCAGCAGAGCCGGGACAGGGGGCTCACCGCTAGCCAAAAACATTCAGTACTTC. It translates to CASRAGTGGSPLAKNIQYF.

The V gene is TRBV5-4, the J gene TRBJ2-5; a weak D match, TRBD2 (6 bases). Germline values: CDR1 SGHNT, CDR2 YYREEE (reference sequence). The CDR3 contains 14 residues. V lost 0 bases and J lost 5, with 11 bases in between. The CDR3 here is CASSLDGRMETQYF. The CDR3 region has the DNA TGTGCCAGCAGCTTGGATGGGAGGATGGAGACCCAGTACTTC.